The 4 T cell receptor beta chains listed next were all sequenced from one sample in a study of T cells in localized non-small cell lung cancer. Method: immunoSEQ multiplex PCR; TCRdb's copy keeps in-frame clones and lacks some. The sample lists about 59,000 clones; roughly nine tenths were seen once. The sample here was peripheral blood, taken before any cancer treatment. Receptors were obtained from a man aged 40 to 69 with stage I lung adenocarcinoma.

The chain links TRBV10-3 to TRBJ2-2; D ambiguous. This CDR3 is 14 amino acids long. The germline V and J ends were trimmed by 2 bases and 7 bases, with 11 bases remaining between them. CDR1 is ENHRY, CDR2 SYGVKD, per germline. DNA for the CDR3: TGTGCCATCAGTGAGAAAACGGCTGGCGGGGAGCTGTTTTTT. Protein product: CAISEKTAGGELFF.

The chain links TRBV5-6 to TRBJ2-5; 8 bases fit TRBD1. The length of the CDR3 is 14 residues. Germline V gene sequence: CDR1 SGHDT, CDR2 YYEEEE. V shed 2 bases, J shed 5 bases, and the junction held 5 bases outside the gene matches. The CDR3: CASSFGQGSETQYF. The CDR3 DNA reads TGTGCCAGCAGCTTCGGACAGGGCAGCGAGACCCAGTACTTC.

Comments on this clone: At one end, the junction sequence differs from germline, possibly due to a read error. The V call is TRBV28, the J call TRBJ1-5; no reliable D call. This CDR3 comprises 15 residues. Germline loops: CDR1 MDHEN, CDR2 SYDVKM. In nucleotides, the CDR3 is TGCGCCAGCAGCCAAGATGAATATAGCAATCAGCCCCAGCATTTT. Translated, it gives CASSQDEYSNQPQHF.

The chain recombines TRBV18 with TRBJ2-1, with D possibly matching TRBD1 (7 bases). The CDR3 totals 16 residues. CDR1 and CDR2 from the germline V gene are KGHSH and LQKENI. Trimming removed 5 bases at V and 5 bases at J, with 19 bases between. In nucleotides, the CDR3 is TGTGCCAGCTCATATTCCCCGGACAGGACTAACAATGAGCAGTTCTTC. It yields the protein CASSYSPDRTNNEQFF.